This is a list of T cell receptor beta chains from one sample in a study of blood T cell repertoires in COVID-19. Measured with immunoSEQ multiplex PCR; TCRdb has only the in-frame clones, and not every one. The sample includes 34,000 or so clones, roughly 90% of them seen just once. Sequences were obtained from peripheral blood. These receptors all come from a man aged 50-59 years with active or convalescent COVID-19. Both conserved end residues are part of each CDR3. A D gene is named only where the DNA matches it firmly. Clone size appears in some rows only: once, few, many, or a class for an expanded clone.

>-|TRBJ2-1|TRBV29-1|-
CSVDSPRGEQFF
TGCAGCGTCGACTCCCCCCGGGGTGAGCAGTTCTTC
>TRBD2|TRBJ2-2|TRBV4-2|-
CASSQDQTSGSTNTGELFF
TGTGCCAGCAGCCAAGACCAGACTAGCGGATCCACGAACACCGGGGAGCTGTTTTTT
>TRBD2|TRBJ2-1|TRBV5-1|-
CASTLIAGGYSYNEQFF
TGCGCCAGCACCTTAATAGCGGGAGGTTACTCCTACAATGAGCAGTTCTTC
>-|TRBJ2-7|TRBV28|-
CASSLTSIRTYEQYF
TGTGCCAGCAGTCTCACTAGTATCCGAACCTACGAGCAGTACTTC
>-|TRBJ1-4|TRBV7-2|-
CASSLGIMSEKLFF
TGTGCCAGCAGCTTAGGAATTATGAGTGAAAAACTGTTTTTT
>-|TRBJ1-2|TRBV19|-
CASSIDGYGYTF
TGTGCCAGTAGTATCGACGGGTATGGCTACACCTTC
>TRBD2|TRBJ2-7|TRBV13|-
CASSLGPGGYEQYF
TGTGCCAGCAGCTTAGGACCGGGGGGCTACGAGCAGTACTTC
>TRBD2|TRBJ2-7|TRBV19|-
CASSIDLGTSGSGEQYF
TGTGCCAGTAGTATAGATCTGGGGACTAGCGGGAGCGGCGAGCAGTACTTC
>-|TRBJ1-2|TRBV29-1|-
CSVEDRNYGYTF
TGCAGCGTTGAAGACAGGAACTATGGCTACACCTTC
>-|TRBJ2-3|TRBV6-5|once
CASSYGAAYTDTQYF
TGTGCCAGCAGTTACGGGGCAGCTTACACAGATACGCAGTATTTT
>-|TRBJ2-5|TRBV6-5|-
CASIRGARETQYF
TGTGCCAGCATAAGAGGAGCTCGAGAGACCCAGTACTTC
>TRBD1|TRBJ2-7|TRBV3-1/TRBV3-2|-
CASSQVRFRDRICEQYF
TGTGCCAGCAGCCAAGTCCGCTTCCGGGACAGGATTTGCGAGCAGTACTTC
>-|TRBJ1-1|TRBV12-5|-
CASGLVTGGRNTEAFF
TGTGCTAGTGGTTTGGTAACCGGGGGGAGGAACACTGAAGCTTTCTTT
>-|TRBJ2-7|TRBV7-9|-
CASSFIGGSSYEQYF
TGTGCCAGCAGCTTCATCGGCGGAAGCTCCTACGAGCAGTACTTC
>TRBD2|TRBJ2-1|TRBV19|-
CASSEREGLNEQFF
TGTGCCAGTAGCGAGCGGGAGGGCCTGAATGAGCAGTTCTTC
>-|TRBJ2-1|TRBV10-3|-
CAISEGETQQFF
TGTGCCATCAGTGAGGGGGAGACCCAGCAGTTCTTC
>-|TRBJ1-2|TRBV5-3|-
CARSSLPPPGKDGYTF
TGTGCCAGAAGCTCACTTCCCCCGCCAGGGAAGGATGGCTACACCTTC
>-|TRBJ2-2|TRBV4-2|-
CASSLLPRVGTGELFF
TGTGCCAGCAGCCTCCTCCCGAGGGTAGGGACCGGGGAGCTGTTTTTT
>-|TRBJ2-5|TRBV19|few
CASSDRKAGSGETQYF
TGTGCCAGTAGTGATCGCAAGGCGGGATCAGGAGAGACCCAGTACTTC
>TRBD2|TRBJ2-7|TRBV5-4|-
CASSLDLAGGSYEQYF
TGTGCCAGCAGCTTGGATCTAGCGGGAGGCTCCTACGAGCAGTACTTC
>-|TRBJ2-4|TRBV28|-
CASTAQGHLKNIQYF
TGTGCCAGCACCGCCCAGGGACACCTCAAAAACATTCAGTACTTC
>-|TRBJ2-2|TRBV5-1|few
CASSSSGTHTGELFF
TGCGCCAGCAGCTCCAGCGGTACCCACACCGGGGAGCTGTTTTTT
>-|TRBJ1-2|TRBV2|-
CASSVGGPSYGYTF
TGTGCCAGCAGTGTCGGCGGCCCGTCTTATGGCTACACCTTC
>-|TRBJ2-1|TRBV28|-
CASSFSGLPYNEQFF
TGTGCCAGCAGTTTCAGTGGACTTCCCTACAATGAGCAGTTCTTC
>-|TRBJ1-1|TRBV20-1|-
CSASSTGWTFF
TGCAGTGCTAGCAGTACAGGGTGGACTTTCTTT
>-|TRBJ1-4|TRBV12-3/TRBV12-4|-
CASRGGWGEKLFF
TGTGCCAGCCGTGGAGGATGGGGAGAAAAACTGTTTTTT
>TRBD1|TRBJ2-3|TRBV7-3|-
CASSSRTGAITDTQYF
TGTGCCAGCAGCTCCCGGACAGGGGCGATCACAGATACGCAGTATTTT
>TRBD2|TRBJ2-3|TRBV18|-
CASSPTIFGLAADTQYF
TGTGCCAGCTCACCTACAATTTTTGGACTAGCGGCAGATACGCAGTATTTT
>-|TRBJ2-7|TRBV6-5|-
CASRKTRGAYEQYF
TGTGCCAGCAGAAAGACTAGGGGTGCCTACGAGCAGTACTTC
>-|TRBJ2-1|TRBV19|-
CASNTGVGNEQFF
TGTGCCAGTAATACCGGGGTAGGGAATGAGCAGTTCTTC
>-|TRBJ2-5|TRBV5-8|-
CASSLTGTQETQYF
TGTGCCAGCAGCTTAACAGGAACCCAAGAGACCCAGTACTTC
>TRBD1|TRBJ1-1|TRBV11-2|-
CASSPRDRGTEAFF
TGTGCCAGCAGCCCCCGGGACAGGGGCACTGAAGCTTTCTTT
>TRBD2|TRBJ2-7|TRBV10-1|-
CASRGGGAGDYEQYF
TGCGCCAGCAGAGGCGGTGGGGCGGGAGACTACGAGCAGTACTTC
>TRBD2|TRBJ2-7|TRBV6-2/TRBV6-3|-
CASSKGLAGGPYEQYF
TGTGCCAGCAGCAAGGGACTAGCGGGAGGGCCCTACGAGCAGTACTTC
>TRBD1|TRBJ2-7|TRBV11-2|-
CASSRDRFYEQYF
TGTGCCAGCAGCAGGGACAGGTTTTACGAGCAGTACTTC